These 5 T cell receptor beta chains were sequenced from one sample in a study of cytomegalovirus exposure and HLA in healthy donors. The study ran its PCR with 60 Vbeta and 13 Jbeta primers. Sequencing used immunoSEQ multiplex PCR; TCRdb keeps in-frame clones, though not all of them. The data contain under 200,000 clones, roughly 85% of them singletons. The sequenced material came from PBMCs. Receptor source: a woman aged 50 to 60 in good health and CMV-seronegative.

V is TRBV18 and J is TRBJ2-3; 7 positions agree with TRBD2. Per the germline V gene, CDR1 is KGHSH and CDR2 is LQKENI. V gave up 6 bases and J gave up 0 bases; unmatched junction bases: 9. The CDR3 covers 16 residues. CDR3 in DNA: TGTGCCAGCTCCCCAGTAGCGGGCCCTAGCACAGATACGCAGTATTTT. This sequence encodes CASSPVAGPSTDTQYF.

This sequence joins TRBV18 and TRBJ2-3, with 7 nucleotides matching TRBD1. The CDR3 consists of 15 residues. V trimming: 5 bases; J trimming: 1 base; junction bases outside the gene matches: 6. Germline V CDR1 and CDR2: KGHSH, LQKENI. The chain's CDR3 is CASSSGGVGTDTQYF. DNA for the CDR3: TGTGCCAGCTCATCAGGGGGAGTTGGCACAGATACGCAGTATTTT.

Comment on this clone: A read error may account for a junction end that differs from germline. The same CDR3 also results from other DNA sequences found in this sample. The V call is TRBV6-1, the J call TRBJ1-3, with a weak D call TRBD1 (5 bases). Germline V gene data show CDR1 as MNHNS and CDR2 as SASEGT. The CDR3 length is 13 residues. The CDR3: CASSAGTGNTIYF. The CDR3 region has the DNA TGTGCCAGCAGCGCAGGGACTGGGAACACCATATATTTT.

The V and J genes are TRBV28 and TRBJ1-4, with 9 bases matching TRBD1. Germline assignment: CDR1 MDHEN and CDR2 SYDVKM. The CDR3 length is 15 residues. The V gene end was trimmed by 4 bases and the J gene end by 8 bases; junction bases not matched to a gene: 8. Here the CDR3 reads CASSSGGQGIEKLFF. For the CDR3, the DNA is TGTGCCAGCAGTTCCGGCGGACAGGGGATCGAAAAACTGTTTTTT. The entire variable domain, with the rest obtained from reference TRBV28 and TRBJ1-4, is as follows: DVKVTQSSRYLVKRTGEKVFLECVQDMDHENMFWYRQDPGLGLRLIYFSYDVKMKEKGDIPEGYSVSREKKERFSLILESASTNQTSMYLCASSSGGQGIEKLFFGSGTQLSVL.

The V and J genes are TRBV5-1 and TRBJ2-2; D is ambiguous. This CDR3 has 13 residues. V lost 4 bases to trimming and J lost 2 bases, with 6 bases between them. In germline, CDR1 is SGHRS, CDR2 YFSETQ. The CDR3 DNA reads TGCGCCAGCAGCGAGGTTAACACCGGGGAGCTGTTTTTT. It codes for CASSEVNTGELFF. The complete variable domain, with remaining parts taken from reference TRBV5-1 and TRBJ2-2, reads KAGVTQTPRYLIKTRGQQVTLSCSPISGHRSVSWYQQTPGQGLQFLFEYFSETQRNKGNFPGRFSGRQFSNSRSEMNVSTLELGDSALYLCASSEVNTGELFFGEGSRLTVL.